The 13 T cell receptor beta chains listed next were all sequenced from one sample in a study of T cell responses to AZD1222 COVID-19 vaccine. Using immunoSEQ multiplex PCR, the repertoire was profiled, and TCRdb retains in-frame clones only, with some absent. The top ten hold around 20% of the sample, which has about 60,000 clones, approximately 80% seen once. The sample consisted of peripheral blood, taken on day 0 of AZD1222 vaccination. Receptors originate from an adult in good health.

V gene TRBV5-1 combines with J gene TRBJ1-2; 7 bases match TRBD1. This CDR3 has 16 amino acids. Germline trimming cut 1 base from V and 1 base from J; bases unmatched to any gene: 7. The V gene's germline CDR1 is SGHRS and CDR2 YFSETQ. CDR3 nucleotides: TGCGCCAGCAGCTTGACAGGGGACATTTTTAACTATGGCTACACCTTC. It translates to CASSLTGDIFNYGYTF.

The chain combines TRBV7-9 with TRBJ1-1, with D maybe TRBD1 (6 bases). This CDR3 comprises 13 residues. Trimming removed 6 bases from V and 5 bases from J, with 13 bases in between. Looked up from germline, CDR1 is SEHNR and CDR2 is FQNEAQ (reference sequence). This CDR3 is CASRRQAGTEAFF. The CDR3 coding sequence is TGTGCCAGCAGGCGACAGGCTGGGACTGAAGCTTTCTTT.

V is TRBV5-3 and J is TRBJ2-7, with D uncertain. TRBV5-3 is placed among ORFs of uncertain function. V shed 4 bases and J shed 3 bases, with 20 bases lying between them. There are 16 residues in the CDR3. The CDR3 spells CARSPCNGLLLYEQYF. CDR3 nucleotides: TGTGCCAGAAGCCCGTGTAACGGCCTACTCCTCTACGAGCAGTACTTC.

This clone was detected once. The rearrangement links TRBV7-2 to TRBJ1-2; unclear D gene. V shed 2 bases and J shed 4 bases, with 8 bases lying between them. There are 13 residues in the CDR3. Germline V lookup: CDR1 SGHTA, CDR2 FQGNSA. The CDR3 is CASSLLTSYGYTF. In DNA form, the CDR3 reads TGTGCCAGCAGCTTACTCACCAGCTATGGCTACACCTTC.

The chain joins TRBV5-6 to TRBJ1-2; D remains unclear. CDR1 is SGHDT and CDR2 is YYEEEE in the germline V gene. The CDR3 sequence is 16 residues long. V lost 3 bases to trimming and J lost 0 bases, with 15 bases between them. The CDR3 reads CASSSIGMGTNYGYTF. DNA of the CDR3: TGTGCCAGCAGCTCTATCGGGATGGGAACTAACTATGGCTACACCTTC.

The CDR3 sequence is CASSQVGTGNYGYTF. The CDR3 DNA follows: TGCGCCAGCAGCCAAGTGGGGACAGGGAATTATGGCTACACCTTC. V usage is TRBV4-3 and J usage is TRBJ1-2, with 9 positions matching TRBD1. This CDR3 has 15 amino acids. From germline, CDR1 is LGHNA and CDR2 YSLEER. Trimming cost V 1 base and J 5 bases; bases outside gene matches: 5.

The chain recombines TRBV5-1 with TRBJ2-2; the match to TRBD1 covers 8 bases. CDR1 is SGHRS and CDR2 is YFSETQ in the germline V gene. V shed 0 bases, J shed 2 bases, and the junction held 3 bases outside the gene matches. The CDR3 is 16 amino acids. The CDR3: CASSLAGTGNTGELFF. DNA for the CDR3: TGCGCCAGCAGCTTGGCCGGGACAGGAAACACCGGGGAGCTGTTTTTT.

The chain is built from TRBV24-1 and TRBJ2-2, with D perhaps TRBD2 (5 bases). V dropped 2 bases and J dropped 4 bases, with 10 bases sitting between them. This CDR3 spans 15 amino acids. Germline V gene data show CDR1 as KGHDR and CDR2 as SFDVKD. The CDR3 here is CATSDSVTSTGELFF. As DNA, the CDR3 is TGTGCCACCAGTGATTCCGTTACTAGCACCGGGGAGCTGTTTTTT.

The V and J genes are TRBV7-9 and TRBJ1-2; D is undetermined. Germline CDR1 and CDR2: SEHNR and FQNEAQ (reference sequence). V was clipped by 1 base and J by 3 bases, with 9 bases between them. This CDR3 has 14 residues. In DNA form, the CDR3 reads TGTGCCAGCAGCTTAGGACCCCGGGACTATGGCTACACCTTC. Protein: CASSLGPRDYGYTF. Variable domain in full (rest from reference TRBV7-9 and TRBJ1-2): DTGVSQNPRHKITKRGQNVTFRCDPISEHNRLYWYRQTLGQGPEFLTYFQNEAQLEKSRLLSDRFSAERPKGSFSTLEIQRTEQGDSAMYLCASSLGPRDYGYTFGSGTRLTVV.

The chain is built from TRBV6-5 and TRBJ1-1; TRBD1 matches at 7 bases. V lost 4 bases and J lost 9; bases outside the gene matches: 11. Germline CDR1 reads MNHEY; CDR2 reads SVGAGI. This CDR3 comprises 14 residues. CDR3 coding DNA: TGTGCCAGCAGTTCCTTGGGAGGGGGCCGTCAAGCTTTCTTT. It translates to CASSSLGGGRQAFF.

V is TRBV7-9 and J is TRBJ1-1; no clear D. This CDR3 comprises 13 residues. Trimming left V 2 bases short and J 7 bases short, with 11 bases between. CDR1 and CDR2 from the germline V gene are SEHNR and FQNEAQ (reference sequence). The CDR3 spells CASSLWAAVEAFF. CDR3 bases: TGTGCCAGCAGCTTATGGGCGGCCGTTGAAGCTTTCTTT.

DNA of the CDR3: TGTGCCAGCAGCTTAGCGGGAGGGCCGGGGGAGACCCAGTACTTC. It encodes CASSLAGGPGETQYF. This chain uses TRBV7-3 with TRBJ2-5; 9 bases are shared with TRBD2. There are 15 residues in the CDR3. In germline, CDR1 is SGHTA, CDR2 FQGTGA. Trimming removed 2 bases from V and 5 bases from J; junction bases left unmatched: 6.

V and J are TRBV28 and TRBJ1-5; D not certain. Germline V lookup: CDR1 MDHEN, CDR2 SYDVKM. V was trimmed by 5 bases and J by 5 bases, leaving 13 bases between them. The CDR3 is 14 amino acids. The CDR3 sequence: CASSPPRLDQPQHF. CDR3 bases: TGTGCCAGCAGTCCTCCTCGTTTAGATCAGCCCCAGCATTTT.